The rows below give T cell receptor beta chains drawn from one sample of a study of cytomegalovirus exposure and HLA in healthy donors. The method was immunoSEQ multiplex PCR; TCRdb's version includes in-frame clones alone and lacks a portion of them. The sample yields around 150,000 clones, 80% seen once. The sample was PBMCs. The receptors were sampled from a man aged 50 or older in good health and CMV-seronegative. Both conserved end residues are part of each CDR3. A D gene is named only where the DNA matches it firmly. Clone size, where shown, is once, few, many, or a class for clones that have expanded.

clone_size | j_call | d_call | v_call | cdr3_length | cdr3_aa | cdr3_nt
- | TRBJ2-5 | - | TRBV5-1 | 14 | CASSSTPERETQYF | TGCGCCAGCAGCTCGACCCCCGAGAGGGAGACCCAGTACTTC
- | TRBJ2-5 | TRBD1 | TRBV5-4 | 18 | CASTQGTGGRYRQETQYF | TGTGCCAGCACCCAGGGGACAGGGGGACGATACCGACAAGAGACCCAGTACTTC
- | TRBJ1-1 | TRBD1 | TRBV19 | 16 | CASSTRQGGRDTEAFF | TGTGCCAGTAGTACCCGACAGGGGGGAAGGGACACTGAAGCTTTCTTT
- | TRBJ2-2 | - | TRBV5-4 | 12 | CASSLLTGELFF | TGTGCCAGCAGCCTACTCACCGGGGAGCTGTTTTTT
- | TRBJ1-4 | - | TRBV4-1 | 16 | CASRTGVGARDEKLFF | TGCGCCAGCAGGACAGGAGTGGGCGCACGGGATGAAAAACTGTTTTTT
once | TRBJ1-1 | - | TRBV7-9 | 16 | CASSSYPGAQKHEAFF | TGTGCCAGCAGCTCCTACCCTGGCGCACAGAAACATGAAGCTTTCTTT
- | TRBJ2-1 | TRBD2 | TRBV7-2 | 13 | CASSLAGGNEQFF | TGTGCCAGCAGTCTAGCGGGGGGAAATGAGCAGTTCTTC
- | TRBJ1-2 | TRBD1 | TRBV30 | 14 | CAWTSHRGNYGYTF | TGTGCCTGGACTTCTCACAGGGGGAACTATGGCTACACCTTC
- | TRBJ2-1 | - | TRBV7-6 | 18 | CASSLVGAFERYYNEQFF | TGTGCCAGCAGCTTAGTAGGGGCCTTCGAACGTTACTACAATGAGCAGTTCTTC
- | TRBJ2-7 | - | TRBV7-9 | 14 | CASSLRQGGNEQYF | TGTGCCAGCAGCCTCCGACAGGGAGGTAACGAGCAGTACTTC
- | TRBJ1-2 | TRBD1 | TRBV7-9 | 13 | CASSSGTVYGYTF | TGTGCCAGCAGCTCCGGGACAGTATATGGCTACACCTTC
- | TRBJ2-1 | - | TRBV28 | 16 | CASSPGGTVSYNEQFF | TGTGCCAGCAGTCCCGGCGGGACAGTTAGTTACAATGAGCAGTTCTTC
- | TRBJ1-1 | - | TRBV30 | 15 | CAWSVPTVQNTEAFF | TGTGCCTGGAGTGTACCGACAGTACAGAACACTGAAGCTTTCTTT
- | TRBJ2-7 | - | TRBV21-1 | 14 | CASSKGSRGYEQYF | TGTGCCAGCAGCAAAGGATCCAGGGGGTACGAGCAGTACTTC
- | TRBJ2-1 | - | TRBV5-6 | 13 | CASSLGLPGEQFF | TGTGCCAGCAGCCTAGGTCTTCCGGGTGAGCAGTTCTTC
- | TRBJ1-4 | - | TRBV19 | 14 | CASTKGRDVKKLFF | TGTGCCAGTACCAAGGGGCGGGACGTAAAAAAACTGTTTTTT
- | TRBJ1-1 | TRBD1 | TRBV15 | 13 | CATADRVNTEAFF | TGTGCCACCGCGGACAGGGTGAACACTGAAGCTTTCTTT
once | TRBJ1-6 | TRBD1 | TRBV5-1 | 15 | CASSSSGQGDSPLHF | TGCGCCAGCAGCTCGTCCGGACAGGGAGATTCACCCCTCCACTTT
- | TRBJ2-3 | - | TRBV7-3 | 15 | CASSYSGERTDTQYF | TGTGCCAGCAGCTACTCCGGGGAACGCACGGATACGCAGTATTTT
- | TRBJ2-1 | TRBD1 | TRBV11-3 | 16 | CASSLEQGVSYNEQFF | TGTGCCAGCAGCTTGGAACAGGGGGTTAGCTACAATGAGCAGTTCTTC
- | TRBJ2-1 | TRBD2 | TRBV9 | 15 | CASSVGGGTYNEQFF | TGTGCCAGCAGCGTAGGGGGGGGAACCTACAATGAGCAGTTCTTC
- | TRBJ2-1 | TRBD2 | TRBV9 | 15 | CASSAVPSGGNEQFF | TGTGCCAGCAGCGCCGTACCCAGCGGGGGAAATGAGCAGTTCTTC
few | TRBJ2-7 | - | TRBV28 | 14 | CASRPSDGAYEQYF | TGTGCCAGCAGGCCCTCCGACGGAGCCTACGAGCAGTACTTC
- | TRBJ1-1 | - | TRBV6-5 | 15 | CASSGSWAQNTEAFF | TGTGCCAGCAGTGGATCTTGGGCTCAGAACACTGAAGCTTTCTTT
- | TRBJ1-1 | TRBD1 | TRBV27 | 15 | CASRQDRGRFTEAFF | TGTGCCAGCAGGCAGGACAGGGGGCGTTTCACTGAAGCTTTCTTT
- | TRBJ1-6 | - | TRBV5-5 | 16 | CASSPTASSYNSPLHF | TGTGCCAGCAGTCCGACAGCCAGCTCCTATAATTCACCCCTCCACTTT
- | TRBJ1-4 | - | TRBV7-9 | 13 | CASSNPGDEKLFF | TGTGCCAGCAGCAACCCAGGGGATGAAAAACTGTTTTTT
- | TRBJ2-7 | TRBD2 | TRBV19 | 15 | CASSIVGGTMYEQYF | TGTGCCAGTAGTATAGTGGGGGGGACTATGTACGAGCAGTACTTC
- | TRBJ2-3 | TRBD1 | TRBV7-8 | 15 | CASSLAGAGGDTQYF | TGTGCCAGCAGCTTAGCCGGGGCAGGGGGTGATACGCAGTATTTT
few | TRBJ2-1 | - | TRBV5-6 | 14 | CASSLLRVDNEQFF | TGTGCCAGCAGCTTGCTGAGGGTGGACAATGAGCAGTTCTTC
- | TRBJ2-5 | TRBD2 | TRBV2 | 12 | CASSGSGDGQYF | TGTGCCAGCAGTGGTAGCGGGGATGGCCAGTACTTC
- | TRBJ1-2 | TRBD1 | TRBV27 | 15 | CASSAGQGFDYGYTF | TGTGCCAGCAGTGCCGGACAGGGGTTTGACTATGGCTACACCTTC
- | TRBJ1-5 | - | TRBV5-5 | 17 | CASSPWNVRVGNQPQHF | TGTGCCAGCAGCCCTTGGAATGTTCGGGTCGGCAATCAGCCCCAGCATTTT
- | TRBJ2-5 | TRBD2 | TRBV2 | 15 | CASSEVVSGGQTQYF | TGTGCCAGCAGTGAAGTGGTTAGCGGGGGTCAGACCCAGTACTTC
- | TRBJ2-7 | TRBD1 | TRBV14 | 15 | CASSQGTGDYYEQYF | TGTGCCAGCAGCCAAGGGACAGGGGACTACTACGAGCAGTACTTC
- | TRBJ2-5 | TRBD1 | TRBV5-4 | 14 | CASSLVQGEETQYF | TGTGCCAGCAGCTTGGTACAGGGGGAAGAGACCCAGTACTTC
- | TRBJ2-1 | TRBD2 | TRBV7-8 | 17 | CASSSPGWSGGHNEQFF | TGTGCCAGCAGCTCCCCTGGGTGGAGCGGGGGGCACAATGAGCAGTTCTTC
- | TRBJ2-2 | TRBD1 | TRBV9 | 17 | CASSPSDRAWNTGELFF | TGTGCCAGCAGCCCCAGCGACAGGGCTTGGAACACCGGGGAGCTGTTTTTT
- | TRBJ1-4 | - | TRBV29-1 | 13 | CSAIQGFNEKLFF | TGCAGCGCAATACAGGGTTTTAATGAAAAACTGTTTTTT
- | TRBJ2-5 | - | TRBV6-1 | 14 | CASSEDYAKETQYF | TGTGCCAGCAGTGAGGACTACGCCAAAGAGACCCAGTACTTC
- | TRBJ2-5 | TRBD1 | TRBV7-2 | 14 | CASSLGQTVGTQYF | TGTGCCAGCAGCCTGGGACAGACTGTTGGGACCCAGTACTTC
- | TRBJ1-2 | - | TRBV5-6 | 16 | CASSSTSGKLVYGYTF | TGTGCCAGCAGCTCCACCTCGGGGAAGTTGGTTTATGGCTACACCTTC
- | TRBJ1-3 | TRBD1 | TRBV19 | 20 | CASSIDLDRGMSFGGNTIYF | TGTGCCAGTAGTATAGACCTCGACAGGGGGATGAGTTTTGGAGGAAACACCATATATTTT
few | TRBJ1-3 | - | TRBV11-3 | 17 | CASSLVGRQSSGNTIYF | TGTGCCAGCAGCTTAGTTGGCAGACAGAGCTCTGGAAACACCATATATTTT
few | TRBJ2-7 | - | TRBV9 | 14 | CASSVAAGAYEQYF | TGTGCCAGCAGCGTAGCGGCTGGAGCGTACGAGCAGTACTTC
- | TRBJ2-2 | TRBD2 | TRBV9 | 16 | CASSRTSGTNTGELFF | TGTGCCAGCAGCCGAACTAGCGGGACAAACACCGGGGAGCTGTTTTTT
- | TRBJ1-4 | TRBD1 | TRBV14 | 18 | CASSDTGTAAPGNEKLFF | TGTGCCAGCAGCGACACAGGGACAGCCGCACCGGGTAATGAAAAACTGTTTTTT